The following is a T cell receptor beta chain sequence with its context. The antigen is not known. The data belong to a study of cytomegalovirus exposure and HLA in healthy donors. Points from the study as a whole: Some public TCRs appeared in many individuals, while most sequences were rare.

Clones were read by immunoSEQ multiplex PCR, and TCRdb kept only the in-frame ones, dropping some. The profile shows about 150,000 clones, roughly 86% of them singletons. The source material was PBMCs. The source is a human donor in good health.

The CDR3 coding sequence is TGTGCCAGCAGTTCCATAGCGGGAGGGGTATACAATGAGCAGTTCTTC. It codes for CASSSIAGGVYNEQFF. The rearrangement joins TRBV6-5 to TRBJ2-1; 11 nucleotides line up with TRBD2. The CDR3 consists of 16 residues. V lost 4 bases to trimming and J lost 4 bases; unmatched junction nucleotides: 6. Germline V gene data show CDR1 as MNHEY and CDR2 as SVGAGI.